Below are 2 T cell receptor beta chains sequenced from a single sample in a study of post-analysis software for immune sequencing data. Study-wide findings and caveats: Higher frequency in patients than in controls was seen for a handful of TRBV segments, with TRBV5-6, TRBV5-1 and TRBV20-1 among them.

Their target antigens are unknown. The TCR beta cDNA libraries contained unique molecular identifiers. TCRdb reprocessed the PCR reads with MiXCR, giving one entry per CDR3 protein. The table has more than 450,000 distinct CDR3 sequences, roughly 34% seen once. The source material was blood. Receptors originate from a girl younger than 18 with multiple sclerosis.

This clonotype showed up just a few times. The chain joins TRBV20-1 to TRBJ2-5; D is uncertain. V was cut by 6 bases and J by 1 base, with 21 bases left in between. CDR1 is DFQATT, CDR2 SNEGSKA, per germline (reference sequence). CDR3 length equals 16 residues. As DNA, the CDR3 is TGCAGTGCGGCACCGGCGACCACGGTAGGCCAAGAGACCCAGTACTTC. Translated, it gives CSAAPATTVGQETQYF.

There are a few counts of this clonotype. The CDR3 is CSAFGTGGFVSSGANVLTF. In DNA form, the CDR3 reads TGCAGTGCTTTCGGGACAGGGGGCTTCGTTAGCTCTGGGGCCAACGTCCTGACTTTC. The V and J genes are TRBV20-1 and TRBJ2-6; 12 nucleotides match TRBD1. The CDR3 is 19 residues long. Per germline, CDR1 DFQATT and CDR2 SNEGSKA (reference sequence). V lost 5 bases to trimming and J lost 0 bases; unmatched junction nucleotides: 11.